The subject of this entry is one TCR beta chain. Sequencing used immunoSEQ multiplex PCR; TCRdb keeps in-frame clones, though not all of them. Of roughly 250,000 clones listed, 80% to 90% are singletons. Study members were between roughly 18 and 90 years old and lived in 24 US regions. These data originate in a study of blood T cell repertoires in COVID-19. In the study overall: Some COVID-19 samples were acute and others convalescent; all came from the United States, Italy and Spain.

The CDR3 consists of 16 residues. Germline CDR1 reads MNHEY; CDR2 reads SMNVEV (reference sequence). Trimming removed 5 bases at V and 2 bases at J, with 18 bases between. V gene TRBV27 combines with J gene TRBJ2-5; D possibly corresponds to TRBD2 (6 bases). Sequencing was done on a sample of PBMCs or T cells enriched from blood (not recorded which). The sequence was obtained from a woman aged 30 to 39 who had recovered from COVID-19. CDR3 DNA: TGTGCCAGCAGTCCCCGGGACTCCTCCTTTCAAGAGACCCAGTACTTC. Translated: CASSPRDSSFQETQYF.